The clone carrying this T cell receptor beta chain came up a few times. The source of the sample is a study of T-cell memory formation after mild COVID-19. The wider study: Each donor largely had its own TCR clusters.

TCRdb called the 5' RACE reads again in MiXCR, with one record for every CDR3 protein. The data hold about 140,000 distinct CDR3 sequences, with around 14% observed a single time. CDR1 is SGHRS and CDR2 is YFSETQ in the germline V gene. V was clipped by 4 bases and J by 1 base; unmatched bases: 2. This CDR3 comprises 14 residues. This sequence originates from an adult woman who had mild COVID-19 (a few samples of this study predate the infection). Cell type and time point are not known. The chain is built from TRBV5-1 and TRBJ2-7, with TRBD2 matching 10 bases. Sequencing was done on a sample of PBMCs or a T cell subset sorted from them (not recorded which). The CDR3 nucleotides read TGCGCCAGCAGCCCTAGCGGGGGATCCTACGAGCAGTACTTC. The encoded protein is CASSPSGGSYEQYF.